This paragraph reports one T cell receptor (beta chain). Germline loops: CDR1 KGHSH, CDR2 LQKENI. V lost 2 bases and J lost 2, with 12 bases in between. This CDR3 comprises 15 residues. TCRdb independently ran MiXCR on the 5' RACE reads; one entry per CDR3 protein. Of about 83,000 distinct CDR3 sequences in the sample, 8% to 13% are singletons; the top ten hold about 8.2%. The sample comes from a study of early T cells in non-severe SARS-CoV-2 infection. Specimen: whole blood, collected at baseline. The chain couples TRBV18 to TRBJ2-5; TRBD2 might be the D (6 bases). The source is an adult who was a healthcare worker with PCR-confirmed SARS-CoV-2 infection or an uninfected control (not recorded which). The CDR3 DNA follows: TGTGCCAGCTCACCAAGGAGGGGAGCACAAGAGACCCAGTACTTC. It is translated as CASSPRRGAQETQYF.